In this sample, the clone carrying this T cell receptor beta chain turned up a few times. This record comes from a study of T cell repertoires in cytomegalovirus infection. Study-level information: Public TCR beta signatures provided an indication of both CMV infection and a matching HLA type.

TCRdb processed the reads anew with MiXCR; each CDR3 protein has one entry. The data contain about 450,000 distinct CDR3 sequences, about 33% of them singletons. This receptor was identified in a human donor in good health (CMV status not recorded). Some clones in this sample may be carry-over from other donors' samples. Sequenced material: PBMCs.

CDR3 in amino acids: CASSQDFGQAVTQGYTF. For the CDR3, the DNA is TGTGCCAGCAGCCAAGACTTTGGACAGGCCGTAACGCAGGGCTACACCTTC. The rearrangement links TRBV4-2 to TRBJ1-2; 7 bases map to TRBD1. CDR1 LGHNA and CDR2 YNFKEQ come from the germline V gene. CDR3 size: 17 residues. The V and J ends lost 0 bases and 8 bases, in that order; junction bases with no gene match: 15.